This paragraph covers one T cell receptor beta chain sequence. These data come from a study of T cell changes during pregnancy in multiple sclerosis. Method: immunoSEQ multiplex PCR; TCRdb's copy keeps in-frame clones and lacks some. This sample has roughly 41,000 clones, with roughly 94% found just once. Germline V gives CDR1 LNHDA, CDR2 SQIVND (reference sequence). This CDR3 is 15 amino acids long. The V gene end was trimmed by 2 bases and the J gene end by 2 bases; junction bases not matched to a gene: 4. The J gene is TRBJ2-3, the V gene TRBV19; 7 bases align to TRBD2. The TCR originated in a female donor with multiple sclerosis, enrolled in a pregnancy study. The specimen comprised peripheral blood, sampled in the third trimester of pregnancy. The CDR3 region has the DNA TGTGCCAGTAGTATACCTAGCGGCACCACAGATACGCAGTATTTT. Its translation is CASSIPSGTTDTQYF. The whole variable domain, filled in from reference TRBV19 and TRBJ2-3, reads DGGITQSPKYLFRKEGQNVTLSCEQNLNHDAMYWYRQDPGQGLRLIYYSQIVNDFQKGDIAEGYSVSREKKESFPLTVTSAQKNPTAFYLCASSIPSGTTDTQYFGPGTRLTVL.